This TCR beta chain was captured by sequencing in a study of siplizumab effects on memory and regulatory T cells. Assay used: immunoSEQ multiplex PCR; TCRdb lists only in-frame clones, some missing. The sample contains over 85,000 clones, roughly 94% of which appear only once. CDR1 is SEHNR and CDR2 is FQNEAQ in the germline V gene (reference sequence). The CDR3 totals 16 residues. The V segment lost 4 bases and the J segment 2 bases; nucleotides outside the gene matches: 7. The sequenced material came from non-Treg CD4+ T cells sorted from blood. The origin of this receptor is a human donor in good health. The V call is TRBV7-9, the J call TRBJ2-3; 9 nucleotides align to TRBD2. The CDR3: CASSSGLARPTDTQYF. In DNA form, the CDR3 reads TGTGCCAGCAGCTCCGGACTAGCGAGACCCACAGATACGCAGTATTTT. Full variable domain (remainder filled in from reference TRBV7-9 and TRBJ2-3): DTGVSQNPRHKITKRGQNVTFRCDPISEHNRLYWYRQTLGQGPEFLTYFQNEAQLEKSRLLSDRFSAERPKGSFSTLEIQRTEQGDSAMYLCASSSGLARPTDTQYFGPGTRLTVL.